This TCR beta chain was recorded in a study of long-term antiretroviral therapy in people with HIV. The study's findings and limits: Once patients were on ART, diversity went higher but still fell short of transplant donor controls. Before ART, certain clones expanded, and these dominated the repertoire at all time points.

Worth noting for this clone: What it recognizes is unknown.

The CDR3 totals 14 residues. Germline V CDR1 and CDR2: SEHNR, FQNEAQ (reference sequence). V was clipped by 3 bases and J by 1 base, with 10 bases between them. It was in the United States that all participants with HIV were treated. Assay version v3.0 of immunoSEQ was used, and it was run at survey level. For each individual sample, sequencing targeted 40,000-50,000 T-cell genomes. Clones were sequenced by immunoSEQ multiplex PCR, and TCRdb holds only the in-frame ones, with some missing. This sample yields roughly 28,000 clones, of which around 90% are seen a single time; 3.6% belongs to the top ten.

This chain connects TRBV7-9 to TRBJ2-7; D is possibly TRBD2 (5 bases). Sequenced here: unsorted PBMCs, sampled 1.8 years after starting antiretroviral therapy. The receptor comes from a woman aged 18-35 years with HIV. The CDR3 nucleotides are TGTGCCAGCAGCTTCCCGGGATCTTCCTACGAGCAGTACTTC. Amino acids: CASSFPGSSYEQYF.